The sequence of this TCR beta chain was determined in a study of T cell responses to AZD1222 COVID-19 vaccine. Trimming removed 3 bases from V and 0 bases from J, with 14 bases in between. The CDR3 covers 16 residues. From germline, CDR1 is SEHNR and CDR2 FQNEAQ (reference sequence). The method was immunoSEQ multiplex PCR; TCRdb's version includes in-frame clones alone and lacks a portion of them. The data contain 150,000 to 200,000 clones, around 92% of them seen just once; the ten biggest clones take up 10%. The receptor was isolated from an adult in good health. The specimen comprised peripheral blood, sampled on day 0 of AZD1222 vaccination. The chain recombines TRBV7-9 with TRBJ1-1; D ambiguous. The CDR3 region is CASSFSLSGLNTEAFF. CDR3 DNA sequence: TGTGCCAGCAGCTTTTCCCTTTCGGGGTTGAACACTGAAGCTTTCTTT.